The text below deals with one T cell receptor (beta chain). The clone's antigen remains unknown. There are no base qualities to consult, and no much larger clone falls within one base. The CDR1 and CDR2 encoded by the germline V gene are SQVTM and ANQGSEA. The CDR3 goes from the cysteine to the phenylalanine over 13 residues. Just the 39-base CDR3 DNA is kept, in frame starting at base 1. From V the trimming removes 6 bases and from J it removes 4 bases, while the gene matches leave 7 bases of the junction unaccounted for. This entry comes from a study of CD8 T cells in ankylosing spondylitis listed by TCRdb under 2017. Concerning the study at large: The study set out to find disease-linked TCR variants by profiling T cell receptor beta repertoires in ankylosing spondylitis patients and healthy donors. The whole study cohort included about a hundred healthy donors and around 25 ankylosing spondylitis patients. Samples of peripheral blood were taken, and for ankylosing spondylitis patients, synovial fluid was collected as well.

Reads for this sample came from an Illumina HiSeq 2500. TCR beta libraries were prepared by quantitative 5'-RACE with molecular barcodes. Turning to the authors' computational methods: A new computational method, built on a probabilistic model of VDJ rearrangement, was used to identify disease-linked TCR variants. TCRdb's own reprocessing of the public reads used fastp at Q25 and MiXCR and kept productive beta chains. Rows are unified per CDR3 protein, each entry keeping the most common DNA and genes. The V and J calls and clone size are TCRdb's, not the authors'. This sample gives hundreds of thousands of distinct CDR3 sequences in total; more than 20% of them show up just once. The top ten clones comprise about 12% of the sample. The study at large found these results: Blood from ankylosing spondylitis patients appeared to be characterized by a TCR beta motif made up of 8 or 9 highly homologous amino acid variants. Some of the motif variants had been reported before in the synovial fluid and blood of reactive arthritis patients, a finding that suggests common disease-initiation mechanisms. The disease-linked clones had a CD8+ phenotype and were found at relatively low frequencies in peripheral blood. The disease-linked clones were reported to be significantly enriched in matched synovial fluid samples from ankylosing spondylitis patients.

The specimen was blood, either unsorted or a sorted T cell fraction (not recorded which). The TCR originated in a male donor with ankylosing spondylitis or in good health (not recorded which). This sequence uses TRBV29-1 and TRBJ1-1; the central 8 bases match TRBD1. The DNA sequence follows: TGCAGCGTGATACCAGGGGGCGGCACTGAAGCTTTCTTT. Its translation is CSVIPGGGTEAFF.